This TCR beta chain was sequenced during a study of radiotherapy plus CTLA-4 blockade in lung cancer. Study findings and constraints: The best prediction of response reportedly came from early blood T cell clone dynamics, with interferon-beta.

As for this clone: Its antigen is not known.

Here immunoSEQ multiplex PCR was the method, and the copy in TCRdb shows in-frame clones only, minus some. The sample lists about 95,000 clones, about four fifths seen once, with more than 0.75% in the top ten. This CDR3 has 13 residues. The germline CDR1 and CDR2 sequences are MNHNS and SASEGT. Trimming took 6 bases from V and 3 from J; bases not matched to a gene: 3. This rearrangement joins TRBV6-1 to TRBJ2-7; 9 positions match TRBD1. This TCR was recovered from a human donor with non-small cell lung cancer who had stable disease on radiotherapy plus ipilimumab. Sequencing used peripheral blood, obtained from a patient treated with radiotherapy plus ipilimumab. The CDR3 here is CASSWDRDYEQYF. The CDR3 DNA is TGTGCCAGCAGCTGGGACAGGGACTACGAGCAGTACTTC.